A single sample gave rise to the 8 T cell receptor beta chains below, sequenced in a study of blood T cell repertoires in COVID-19 (dated by TCRdb to about 2020). Libraries were made using the immunoSEQ multiplex PCR assay. TCRdb carries this immuneACCESS record with in-frame sequences only. Its versions omit some clonotypes, under half of them owing to an unresolved V gene in the studies checked, with the rest unexplained. The sample includes some 110,000 clones, with approximately 80% observed a single time. The ten largest clones add up to 5% to 7.5% of the sample. The sample consisted of peripheral blood. The receptors come from a man at least 80 years old with COVID-19, enrolled during active disease.

The chain employs TRBV6-4 and TRBJ2-2, with no clear D. CDR3 size: 18 residues. The germline V gene has CDR1 MRHNA and CDR2 SNTAGT. Trimming cost V 1 base and J 2 bases, with 17 bases left between them. The CDR3 reads CASSDFPRVAVNTGELFF. For the CDR3, the DNA is TGTGCCAGCAGTGACTTTCCCCGAGTGGCGGTTAACACCGGGGAGCTGTTTTTT.

The V and J genes are TRBV6-5 and TRBJ2-7; 9 positions agree with TRBD2. J was trimmed by 6 bases and V by 6 bases; bases with no gene match: 6. Germline assignment: CDR1 MNHEY and CDR2 SVGAGI. The length of the CDR3 is 13 residues. The CDR3 is CASRAGLALEQYF. The CDR3 region has the DNA TGTGCCAGCAGGGCGGGACTAGCTCTCGAGCAGTACTTC.

The chain employs TRBV6-5 and TRBJ1-2; D remains unclear. The CDR3 totals 11 residues. Germline V gene sequence: CDR1 MNHEY, CDR2 SVGAGI. With 10 bases removed from V and 8 bases from J, the gap between germline ends came to 14 bases. CDR3 residues: CATHIGRGYTF. CDR3 DNA sequence: TGTGCCACCCATATAGGGAGGGGCTACACCTTC.

The rearrangement joins TRBV19 to TRBJ1-2, with TRBD1 as a possible D gene (5 bases). The CDR3 has 14 residues. The germline CDR1 and CDR2 sequences are LNHDA and SQIVND (reference sequence). Between the trimmed V and J ends, which lost 1 base and 4 bases, there was a span of 10 bases. The CDR3, as DNA: TGTGCCAGTAGTATAGGCGCAGGGCCCTATGGCTACACCTTC. As protein: CASSIGAGPYGYTF.

This chain connects TRBV7-9 to TRBJ2-2; no firm D call. This CDR3 spans 15 amino acids. Germline values: CDR1 SEHNR, CDR2 FQNEAQ (reference sequence). V lost 3 bases, J lost 1 base, and 9 bases lay in between. The CDR3 bases are TGTGCCAGCAGCTTTTCAGCAGGGAACACCGGGGAGCTGTTTTTT. It is translated as CASSFSAGNTGELFF.

This clone was seen once. This rearrangement joins TRBV4-2 to TRBJ2-2; no definite D call. Germline values: CDR1 LGHNA, CDR2 YNFKEQ. The CDR3 runs to 13 residues. Between the trimmed V and J ends, which lost 4 bases and 5 bases, there was a span of 8 bases. CDR3 DNA: TGTGCCAGCAGCCCCTCGCGGACCGGGGAGCTGTTTTTT. Its translation is CASSPSRTGELFF.

This chain joins TRBV6-6 and TRBJ2-2; no clear D. Germline loops: CDR1 MNHNY, CDR2 SVGAGI (reference sequence). Deletions cut 2 bases from V and 5 bases from J, with 6 bases between. This CDR3 region has 13 residues. The DNA for the CDR3 is TGTGCCAGCAGTTACCCAGAAACCGGGGAGCTGTTTTTT. Residues: CASSYPETGELFF.

The chain uses TRBV7-3 and TRBJ2-2; D unclear. Germline CDR1 is SGHTA and CDR2 is FQGTGA. V lost 8 bases and J 0 bases, leaving 13 bases between the germline ends. This CDR3 comprises 15 residues. The DNA for the CDR3 is TGTGCCAGCTCAAAGACTCCGACGAACACCGGGGAGCTGTTTTTT. As protein: CASSKTPTNTGELFF. Together with reference TRBV7-3 and TRBJ2-2, the CDR3 gives the full variable domain: GAGVSQTPSNKVTEKGKYVELRCDPISGHTALYWYRQSLGQGPEFLIYFQGTGAADDSGLPNDRFFAVRPEGSVSTLKIQRTERGDSAVYLCASSKTPTNTGELFFGEGSRLTVL.